The 12 T cell receptor beta chains in this list originate from one sample, sequenced in a study of graft-versus-host responses after intestinal transplantation. Which antigens these TCRs recognize remains unknown. The protocol was immunoSEQ multiplex PCR, while the TCRdb copy is restricted to in-frame clones and leaves out a portion. The table has around 100,000 clones, roughly 84% seen once. Sequencing used unstimulated CD4+ T cells sorted from spleen or lymph node cells, obtained before transplant. These receptors came from a human donor who was the organ donor for an intestinal transplant.

The chain employs TRBV28 and TRBJ2-1; D remains unclear. Trimming took 3 bases from V and 2 from J, leaving 11 bases between them. The CDR3 loop spans 15 amino acids. In germline, CDR1 is MDHEN, CDR2 SYDVKM. CDR3 coding DNA: TGTGCCAGCAGTTTTCCGGGTCTGGCCTACAATGAGCAGTTCTTC. Protein product: CASSFPGLAYNEQFF.

The rearrangement links TRBV2 to TRBJ2-1, with 16 bases identical to TRBD2. CDR3 size: 19 residues. CDR1 and CDR2 from the germline V gene are SNHLY and FYNNEI. V shed 6 bases, J shed 1 base, and the junction held 9 bases outside the gene matches. For the CDR3, the DNA is TGTGCCAGCAGCCCGGGGACTAGCGGGGGGGTAGGGTCCTACAATGAGCAGTTCTTC. Its translation is CASSPGTSGGVGSYNEQFF.

This sequence joins TRBV2 and TRBJ1-4; no clear D gene. From germline, CDR1 is SNHLY and CDR2 FYNNEI. Trimming removed 6 bases at V and 1 base at J, with 15 bases between. The CDR3 consists of 16 residues. The CDR3 region is CASRPGYRVTNEKLFF. Here the CDR3 DNA reads TGTGCCAGCAGACCGGGGTATAGGGTAACTAATGAAAAACTGTTTTTT.

There are a few counts of this clone. The chain recombines TRBV28 with TRBJ1-2, with a tentative D call TRBD1 (6 bases). V was cut by 6 bases and J by 4 bases, with 18 bases left in between. This CDR3 has 15 amino acids. Looked up from germline, CDR1 is MDHEN and CDR2 is SYDVKM. DNA for the CDR3: TGTGCCAGCAGGTTGCCCTTGGGGGCAAGCTATGGCTACACCTTC. Amino acids: CASRLPLGASYGYTF.

The chain joins TRBV5-3 to TRBJ1-3, with 7 bases fitting TRBD1. TRBV5-3 belongs to the ORF category, with a function that is uncertain. The CDR3 sequence is 16 residues long. Trimming at V came to 4 bases and at J to 0 bases, leaving 7 bases not matched to a gene. DNA for the CDR3: TGTGCCAGAAGCATCCTTCGGGACAGCTCTGGAAACACCATATATTTT. Its translation is CARSILRDSSGNTIYF.

V gene TRBV7-2 combines with J gene TRBJ2-5, with D hard to call. CDR3 size: 16 residues. The V end lost 5 bases, the J end lost 5 bases, and 21 bases lay between the germline ends. Germline CDR1 SGHTA, CDR2 FQGNSA. The CDR3, as DNA: TGTGCCAGCAGCCGTGTGAAACCCCAAGGGATGGAGACCCAGTACTTC. Translation gives CASSRVKPQGMETQYF.

The chain carries TRBV10-2 and TRBJ2-4; TRBD1 matches 8 bases. The CDR3 has 14 amino acids. Germline CDR1 WSHSY, CDR2 SAAADI. V lost 2 bases and J lost 13; bases outside the gene matches: 10. As DNA, the CDR3 is TGCGCCAGCAGTGAGACCCAGGGGGCCAGTCTACAGTACTTC. Translation gives CASSETQGASLQYF.

The CDR3 sequence: CASSPLGGNQPQHF. For the CDR3, the DNA is TGTGCCAGCAGTCCCCTAGGGGGAAATCAGCCCCAGCATTTT. The V call is TRBV27, the J call TRBJ1-5; maybe TRBD1 (6 bases). The CDR3 has 14 residues. Germline values: CDR1 MNHEY, CDR2 SMNVEV (reference sequence). Trimming took 5 bases from V and 4 from J, leaving 12 bases between them.

In regard to this clone: One end of the junction varies from germline; a read error may be responsible. CDR3 in DNA: TGTGCCAGCATTGAAACAGGGCCGAATCAGCCCCAGCATTTT. As protein: CASIETGPNQPQHF. V is TRBV2 and J is TRBJ1-5; tentative D call: TRBD1 (6 bases). Germline values: CDR1 SNHLY, CDR2 FYNNEI. The CDR3 is 14 residues long.

This rearrangement joins TRBV10-3 to TRBJ2-5, with a possible D match to TRBD2 (5 bases). The CDR3 is 12 amino acids. Germline V lookup: CDR1 ENHRY, CDR2 SYGVKD. The V end lost 6 bases, the J end lost 5 bases, and 10 bases lay between the germline ends. CDR3 region: CAISGGVETQYF. The CDR3 DNA is TGTGCCATCAGCGGAGGCGTGGAGACCCAGTACTTC.

This chain connects TRBV10-2 to TRBJ1-1, with a possible D match to TRBD1 (6 bases). Germline assignment: CDR1 WSHSY and CDR2 SAAADI. Trimming left V 9 bases short and J 0 bases short, with 14 bases between. The CDR3 consists of 14 residues. The CDR3 bases are TGCGCCAGTCAACCATGGACAGTGAACACTGAAGCTTTCTTT. Residues: CASQPWTVNTEAFF.

The chain is built from TRBV6-5 and TRBJ1-6; possible D gene TRBD1, 6 bases. Germline V gives CDR1 MNHEY, CDR2 SVGAGI. V lost 8 bases and J 11 bases, leaving 22 bases between the germline ends. The CDR3 runs 15 residues. The chain's CDR3 is CASGRGGRQKTPLHF. The CDR3, as DNA: TGTGCCAGCGGCCGGGGGGGCCGGCAGAAGACACCCCTCCACTTT.